The sequence of this T cell receptor beta chain was determined in a study of blood T cell repertoires in COVID-19. Across the study: Both acute and convalescent COVID-19 samples were obtained from the United States, Italy and Spain. T cells, B-cell-depleted T cells, or PBMCs supplied cDNA or gDNA.

The CDR3 extends over 15 amino acids. The V end was cut by 0 bases, the J end by 0 bases, with 6 bases between. Germline lookup yields CDR1 MRHNA and CDR2 SNTAGT. This clone appeared a few times. This CDR3 is also generated by other DNA sequences in the sample. Sequencing was performed with immunoSEQ multiplex PCR; in TCRdb, only in-frame clones are kept and a portion is missing. The sample contains 65,000 or so clones, roughly 84% of which appear only once. Sequenced material: peripheral blood. V is TRBV6-4 and J is TRBJ2-1, with D perhaps matching TRBD2 (6 bases). This TCR was recovered from a young man with COVID-19, enrolled during active disease. CDR3 residues: CASSDSSGSYNEQFF. The CDR3 DNA sequence: TGTGCCAGCAGTGACTCTAGCGGCTCCTACAATGAGCAGTTCTTC.